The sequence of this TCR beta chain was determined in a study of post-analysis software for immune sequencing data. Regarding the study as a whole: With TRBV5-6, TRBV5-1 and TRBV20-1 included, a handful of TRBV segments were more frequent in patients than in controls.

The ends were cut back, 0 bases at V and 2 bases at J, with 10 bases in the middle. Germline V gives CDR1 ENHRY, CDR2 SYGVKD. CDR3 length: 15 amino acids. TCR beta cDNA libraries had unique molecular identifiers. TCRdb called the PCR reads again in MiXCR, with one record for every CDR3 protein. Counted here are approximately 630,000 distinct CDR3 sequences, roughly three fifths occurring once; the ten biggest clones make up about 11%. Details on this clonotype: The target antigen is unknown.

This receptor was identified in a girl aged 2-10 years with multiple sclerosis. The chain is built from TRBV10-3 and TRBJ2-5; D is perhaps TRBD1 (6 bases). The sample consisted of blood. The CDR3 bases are TGTGCCATCAGTGAGTCTGAGGACAGACAAGAGACCCAGTACTTC. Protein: CAISESEDRQETQYF.